This paragraph covers one T cell receptor beta chain sequence. What this receptor recognizes is not known. Within one base of it there is no much larger clone, and no base qualities were kept. The sample is drawn from a study of cytomegalovirus exposure and HLA in healthy donors (dated by TCRdb to 2016 to 2017). Concerning the study at large: An earlier analysis of 587 of the donors reported 276 Gb of sequence data and some 110 million unique TCR beta sequences obtained from about 179 million T cells. On average, roughly 250,000 unique TCR beta nucleotide sequences were sequenced per donor among roughly 430 genotyped donors of the cohort, with about 19% of those sequences being non-productive. Along with the roughly 700-subject first cohort, a separate validation cohort of approximately 110 different subjects was used. The number of typed donors differed by locus: about 620-630 for A, B, C, DRB1 and DQB1; 522 for DQA1; approximately 600 for DPA1; and around 450 for DPB1. Every discovery cohort repertoire had been produced on one sequencing platform. The study aimed to test whether cataloging public T cell receptors could reveal signatures of past pathogen exposure. Of the 350 to 450 genotyped donors, about 80% fell in the genetic ancestry cluster associated with self-reported Caucasian donors. A handful of DR-DQ haplotypes were handled as single units for association and clustering because linkage in the cohort was strong. A later analysis re-analyzed previously published TCR beta repertoires from 666 donors and added high-resolution HLA genotyping to study TCR occurrence patterns. The study combined high-throughput TCR immunosequencing, statistical association of individual TCRs with disease status, and machine learning to predict cytomegalovirus infection status. An early release that covered roughly 600 HLA-typed donors contained around 330 gigabases of sequencing data and 85 million to 100 million unique TCR sequences. In an earlier analysis of 550 to 700 of the donors, high-throughput TCR beta sequencing was used to judge whether each TCR beta V gene segment behaved as functional or pseudogenic. A later genetic analysis took genome-wide SNP genotypes for about 55% of the roughly 700 donors and used that subset as a discovery cohort. Rather than drawing on any new phenotypic data, the later analysis identified candidate immune exposures from TCR beta sequences and the way those sequences occurred across donors. Donor age, sex, ethnicity and CMV serostatus were collected together with the repertoire data. HLA typing included class I and class II loci at four-digit resolution. Using immunosequencing, the study profiled T cell repertoires from around 680 subjects and related those repertoires to cytomegalovirus serostatus.

The cohort comprised around 690 healthy bone marrow donors. At the time of sampling, all cohort members were nominally healthy, though unrecorded immune exposures were likely present. The donor tested CMV seronegative, placing the donor among the 350 to 400 seronegative members of the cohort. A peripheral blood sample was provided by each donor, and peripheral blood mononuclear cells were used for TCR beta sequencing. The Qiagen DNeasy Blood Extraction Kit was used to extract genomic DNA from the blood cell samples. The library was produced with the immunoSEQ multiplex PCR assay. For the multiplex PCR, a mixture combining 60 forward primers for TCR Vbeta segments and 13 reverse primers for TCR Jbeta segments was used. The CDR3 region of rearranged TCR beta genes was amplified from genomic DNA with a multiplex PCR assay. Amplified TCR beta libraries were sequenced as 87-base-pair reads on the Illumina HiSeq System. Regarding the original processing steps: In a later analysis, tens of millions of unique TCR beta chains were counted across the approximately 640 repertoires, and some 10 million of these chains were shared by at least two donors. A nearest-neighbor algorithm error-corrected the raw reads and collapsed the reads into unique sequences, merging closely related sequences to remove PCR and sequencing errors. CDR3 sequences were aligned to IMGT reference sequences to assign V, D and J gene segments. For a sequence to be retained, at least a six-nucleotide match to both a V gene segment and a J gene segment was required. A rearrangement was called productive if the CDR3 had no stop codons and remained in frame with V and J, and every other rearrangement was called non-productive. CDR3 was defined according to IMGT convention as the region running from the second conserved V-encoded cysteine to the conserved J-encoded phenylalanine. Sequences without an unambiguous match to a single V gene segment were excluded from the earlier analysis of approximately 560 of the donors. An earlier analysis of 500 to 700 of the donors classified V segments as functional when productive rearrangements were above 56.7% and as segregating when the standard deviation between donors was above 5%. To diagnose cytomegalovirus status from the catalog of TCR beta chain sequences, a statistical classification framework was built. In a later analysis, TCR nucleotide sequences were compared against IMGT/GENE-DB human TR gene sequences so that V and J genes could be assigned. A later analysis assigned CDR3 sequences and most-parsimonious VDJ recombination scenarios with the TCRdist pipeline. In a later analysis, each TCR beta chain was defined by its CDR3 amino acid sequence together with its V-gene family, and reads lacking a unique V-gene family were excluded. As a way to deal with suspected cross-contamination and a sequencing artifact, a later analysis dropped approximately 570 nucleotide sequences that were highly shared and had low generation probability. In a later analysis, a clonal expansion index was calculated for each public chain from normalized within-repertoire ranks of inferred template counts. In a later analysis, generation probabilities were computed using a VDJ recombination model fitted to out-of-frame rearrangements, and the results were checked against IGoR. In a later analysis, TCR-TCR, TCR-HLA and TCR-CMV co-occurrence was scored with hypergeometric tests, and a repertoire-size bias correction was applied to TCR pairs. In a later analysis, false discovery rates were estimated by permuting HLA or CMV assignments 20 times. A later analysis grouped co-occurring TCRs with DBSCAN, adding TCRdist sequence similarity when clustering within HLA-allele-positive subsets. Repertoires with fewer than 30,000 or more than 120,000 public chains were left out of co-occurrence clustering, as were about five repertoires with anomalous nucleotide sharing. As stored in TCRdb, this immuneACCESS dataset retains in-frame rearrangements with V and J assigned. A fraction of the clones does not appear; measured against another copy, unresolved V genes explain less than half of the discrepancy, and the remainder lacks a known reason. V, J and clone size derive from that table, while D and trimming were established from the DNA sequence. The sample table holds some 200,000 clones, of which over 70% were seen once. Clones ranked in the top ten supply around 4% of the sample.

Study-level results and caveats: This cohort had only TCR beta chains sequenced, and the lack of alpha or paired-chain data limited which features could be detected. Immune exposure information for the cohort was limited to CMV serostatus. A further reported finding was that TCR beta sequences accurately predicted the HLA-A and HLA-B alleles for most subjects in the first cohort. Because HLA typing was unavailable for some donors at each locus, only the typed subset was used in association tests. In an earlier analysis of 587 of the donors, most TCR beta V segments were observed in productive rearrangements about 90% or about 30% of the time, broadly matching IMGT annotations. Across donors, most TCR sequences were observed very rarely, whereas some public TCRs were present in many individuals. In a later analysis, TCR association rates were found to vary across HLA loci, with the most associated TCRs seen for DRB1 alleles and the fewest for HLA-C alleles. In the study, around 150 TCR beta chains were listed as associated with cytomegalovirus. Most CMV-associated TCR beta chains appeared to be HLA-restricted in a later analysis, and the HLA associations seemed to be driven largely by CMV exposure. Compared with the approximately 670-donor mean, donors in an Asian-associated ancestry cluster had fewer N-insertions in productive TCRs, according to a later genetic analysis. At a false discovery rate of 0.05, a later analysis linked roughly 17,000 TCR beta sequences to specific HLA alleles. A few of the identified cytomegalovirus-associated TCR beta chains were confirmed in vitro to be specific for cytomegalovirus antigens. Linkage disequilibrium might explain the correlated functional status among segregating V segments, but an unknown experimental factor could not be ruled out. V-gene and J-gene trimming of TCR beta chains was associated with a missense DCLRE1C variant in a later genetic analysis, and the association was replicated in an independent cohort. Presence/absence analyses assumed roughly uniform sequencing depth across donors, an assumption that may not hold. In a later analysis, several top co-occurrence clusters were reported to appear linked to parvovirus B19, influenza, CMV and Epstein-Barr virus. In both the original and validation cohorts, the classifier was reported to diagnose cytomegalovirus status with high specificity and sensitivity. In a later analysis, HLA-associated TCR beta chains showed more clonal expansion and lower generation probabilities than non-associated chains that were equally common. Because the 87-base-pair reads could not distinguish some IMGT-functional V segments, including TRBV6-2 and TRBV6-3, those segments were excluded. When HLA alleles, especially DR and DQ, strongly co-occurred, TCR associations were difficult to assign to individual alleles. A cluster of highly shared sequence variants was judged likely to be a technical artifact of the sequencing pipeline. The authors suggested that the approach could potentially be extended to other disease states and immunological phenotypes. Approximately 18 rarely observed V segments, including chromosome 9 orphons, were excluded from the earlier analysis of just under 600 of the donors because counts were too low.

CDR1 and CDR2 were assigned from the germline V gene as MGHRA and YSYEKL. V and J lose 4 bases and 3 bases, and a span of 16 bases separates them. The CDR3 starts with the cysteine, ends with the phenylalanine, and has 16 residues. Kept here is only the CDR3 DNA, which spans 48 bases and is read in frame from base 1. This TCR came from a man in his forties or fifties in good health and CMV-seronegative. Sequenced material: PBMCs. This chain joins TRBV4-1 to TRBJ1-3; TRBD1 is perhaps the D gene, given 6 matching bases. The CDR3 has the sequence CASSRLKGDYGNTIYF. At the DNA level, the sequence is TGCGCCAGCAGCCGCCTTAAGGGGGATTATGGAAACACCATATATTTT.